This entry concerns a single T cell receptor beta chain. Its specificity is unknown. Some second doses came at about 4 weeks and others at about 12 weeks; these were pooled. The entry originates in a study of T cell responses to AZD1222 COVID-19 vaccine. Study-level points and caveats: Spike-specific TCR breadth and depth were elevated following two AZD1222 doses. In a largely white British group with more females than males, clonal diversity was possibly underestimated.

Libraries were prepared by immunoSEQ multiplex PCR; TCRdb keeps only in-frame clonotypes and omits some of them. The table includes roughly 120,000 clones, about 86% detected once. The germline CDR1 and CDR2 sequences are SGHRS and YFSETQ. The CDR3 has 16 amino acids. V lost 0 bases, J lost 0 bases, and 3 bases stayed unmatched. This chain links TRBV5-1 with TRBJ1-3, with 7 bases identical to TRBD1. Here the sequenced sample was peripheral blood, taken 28 days after the second AZD1222 dose. The TCR comes from an adult who received the AZD1222 COVID-19 vaccine. This CDR3 is CASSLGQGLSGNTIYF. CDR3 DNA sequence: TGCGCCAGCAGCTTGGGACAGGGCCTCTCTGGAAACACCATATATTTT.